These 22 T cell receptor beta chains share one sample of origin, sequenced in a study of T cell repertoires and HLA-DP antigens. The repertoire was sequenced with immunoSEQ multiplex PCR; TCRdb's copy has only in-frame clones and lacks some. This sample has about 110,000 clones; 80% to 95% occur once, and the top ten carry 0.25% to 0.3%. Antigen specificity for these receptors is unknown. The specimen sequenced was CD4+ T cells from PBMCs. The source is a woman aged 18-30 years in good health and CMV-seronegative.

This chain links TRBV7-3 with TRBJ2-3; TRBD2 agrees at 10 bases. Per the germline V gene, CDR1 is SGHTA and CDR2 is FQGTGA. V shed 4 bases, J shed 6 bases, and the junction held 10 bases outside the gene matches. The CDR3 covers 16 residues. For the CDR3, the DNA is TGTGCCAGCAGCTCCAGGACTAGCGGAGGAGGGGATACGCAGTATTTT. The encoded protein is CASSSRTSGGGDTQYF.

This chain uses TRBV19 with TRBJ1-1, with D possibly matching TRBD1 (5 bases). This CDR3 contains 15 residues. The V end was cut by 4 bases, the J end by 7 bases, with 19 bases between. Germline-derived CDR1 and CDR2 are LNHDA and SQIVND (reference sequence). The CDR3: CASSTPGPVGGEAFF. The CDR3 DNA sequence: TGTGCCAGTAGTACCCCCGGGCCGGTTGGGGGTGAAGCTTTCTTT.

The CDR3 coding sequence is TGTGCCAGCATACGGACAGGGCGTCAGCCCCAGCATTTT. Encoded protein: CASIRTGRQPQHF. The chain joins TRBV28 to TRBJ1-5, with 8 bases fitting TRBD1. The CDR3 is 13 residues long. With V trimmed by 7 bases and J by 6 bases, 5 bases remained unmatched. Germline lookup yields CDR1 MDHEN and CDR2 SYDVKM.

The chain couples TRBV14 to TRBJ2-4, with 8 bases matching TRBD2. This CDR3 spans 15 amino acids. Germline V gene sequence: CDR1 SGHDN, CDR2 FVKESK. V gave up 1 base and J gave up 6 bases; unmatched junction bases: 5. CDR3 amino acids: CASSQGGLGRNIQYF. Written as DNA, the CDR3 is TGTGCCAGCAGCCAAGGGGGACTAGGAAGAAACATTCAGTACTTC. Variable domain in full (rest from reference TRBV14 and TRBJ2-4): EAGVTQFPSHSVIEKGQTVTLRCDPISGHDNLYWYRRVMGKEIKFLLHFVKESKQDESGMPNNRFLAERTGGTYSTLKVQPAELEDSGVYFCASSQGGLGRNIQYFGAGTRLSVL.

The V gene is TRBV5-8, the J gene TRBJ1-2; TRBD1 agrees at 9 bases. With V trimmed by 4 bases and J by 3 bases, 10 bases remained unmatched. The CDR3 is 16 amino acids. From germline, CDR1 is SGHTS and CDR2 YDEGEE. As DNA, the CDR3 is TGTGCCAGCAGCCAAAACAGGGGGCGAGAGGACTATGGCTACACCTTC. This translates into CASSQNRGREDYGYTF.

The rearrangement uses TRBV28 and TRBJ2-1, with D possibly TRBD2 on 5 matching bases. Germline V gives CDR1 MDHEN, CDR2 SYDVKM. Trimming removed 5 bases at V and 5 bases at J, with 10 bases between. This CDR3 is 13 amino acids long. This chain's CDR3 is CASSLLANNEQFF. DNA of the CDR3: TGTGCCAGCAGTCTCCTAGCCAACAATGAGCAGTTCTTC.

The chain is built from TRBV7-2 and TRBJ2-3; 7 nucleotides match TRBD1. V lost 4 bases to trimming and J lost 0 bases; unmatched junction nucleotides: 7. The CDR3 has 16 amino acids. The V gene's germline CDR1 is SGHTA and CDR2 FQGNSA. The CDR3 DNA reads TGTGCCAGCAGCTCCCATGGACAGGTTAGCACAGATACGCAGTATTTT. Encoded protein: CASSSHGQVSTDTQYF.

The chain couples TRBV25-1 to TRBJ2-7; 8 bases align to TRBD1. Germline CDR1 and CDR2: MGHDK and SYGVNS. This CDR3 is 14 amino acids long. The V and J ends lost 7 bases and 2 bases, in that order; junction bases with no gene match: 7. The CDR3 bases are TGTGCCAGCAATTACGGACAGGGAACCTACGAGCAGTACTTC. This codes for CASNYGQGTYEQYF.

The CDR3 region is CASSRSGTSFREQFF. Written as DNA, the CDR3 is TGTGCCAGCAGTAGGTCGGGGACTAGCTTCCGGGAGCAGTTCTTC. V and J are TRBV27 and TRBJ2-1, with TRBD2 matching 9 bases. CDR3 size: 15 residues. The J segment lost 10 bases and the V segment lost 5 bases, leaving 12 bases of the junction unmatched. Germline loops: CDR1 MNHEY, CDR2 SMNVEV (reference sequence).

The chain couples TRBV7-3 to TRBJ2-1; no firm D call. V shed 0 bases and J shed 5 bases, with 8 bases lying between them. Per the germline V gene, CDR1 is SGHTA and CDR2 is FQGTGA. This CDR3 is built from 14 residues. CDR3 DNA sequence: TGTGCCAGCAGCTTAACGGGCAGGAACAATGAGCAGTTCTTC. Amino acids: CASSLTGRNNEQFF.

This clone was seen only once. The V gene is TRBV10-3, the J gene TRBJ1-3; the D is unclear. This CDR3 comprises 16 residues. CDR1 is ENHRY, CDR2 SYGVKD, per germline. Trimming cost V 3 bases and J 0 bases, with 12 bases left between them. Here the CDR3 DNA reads TGTGCCATCAGTGATTTTTTGCTCCGCTCTGGAAACACCATATATTTT. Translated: CAISDFLLRSGNTIYF.

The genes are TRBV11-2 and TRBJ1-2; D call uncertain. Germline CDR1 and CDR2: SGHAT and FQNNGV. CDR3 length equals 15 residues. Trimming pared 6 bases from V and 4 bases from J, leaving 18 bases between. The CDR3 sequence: CASRSLTGRTYGYTF. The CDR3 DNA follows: TGTGCCAGCAGATCGCTGACGGGTCGCACCTATGGCTACACCTTC.

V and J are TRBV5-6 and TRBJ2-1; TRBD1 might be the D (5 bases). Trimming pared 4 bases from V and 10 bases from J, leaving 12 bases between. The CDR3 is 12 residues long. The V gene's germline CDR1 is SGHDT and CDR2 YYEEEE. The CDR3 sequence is CASSRTGREQFF. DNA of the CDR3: TGTGCCAGCAGCCGTACAGGCAGGGAGCAGTTCTTC.

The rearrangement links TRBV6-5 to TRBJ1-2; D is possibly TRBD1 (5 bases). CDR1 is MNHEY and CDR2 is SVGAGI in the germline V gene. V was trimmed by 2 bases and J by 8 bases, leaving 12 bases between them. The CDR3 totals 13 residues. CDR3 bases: TGTGCCAGCAGTTACGAGGCCAGGGCGGGCTACACCTTC. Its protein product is CASSYEARAGYTF.

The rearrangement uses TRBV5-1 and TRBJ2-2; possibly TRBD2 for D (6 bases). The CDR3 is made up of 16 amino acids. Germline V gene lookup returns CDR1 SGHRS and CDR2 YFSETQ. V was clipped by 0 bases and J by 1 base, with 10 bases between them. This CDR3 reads CASSLGAGRNTGELFF. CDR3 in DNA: TGCGCCAGCAGCTTGGGGGCGGGGAGGAACACCGGGGAGCTGTTTTTT. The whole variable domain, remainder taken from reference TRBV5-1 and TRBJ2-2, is KAGVTQTPRYLIKTRGQQVTLSCSPISGHRSVSWYQQTPGQGLQFLFEYFSETQRNKGNFPGRFSGRQFSNSRSEMNVSTLELGDSALYLCASSLGAGRNTGELFFGEGSRLTVL.

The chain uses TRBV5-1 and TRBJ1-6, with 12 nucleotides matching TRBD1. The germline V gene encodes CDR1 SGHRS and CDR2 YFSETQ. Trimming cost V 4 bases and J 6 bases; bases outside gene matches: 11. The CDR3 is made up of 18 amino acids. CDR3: CASSLRPPGQGANSPLHF. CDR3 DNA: TGCGCCAGCAGCCTGAGGCCCCCGGGACAGGGGGCTAATTCACCCCTCCACTTT. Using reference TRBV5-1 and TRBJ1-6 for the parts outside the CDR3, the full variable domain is KAGVTQTPRYLIKTRGQQVTLSCSPISGHRSVSWYQQTPGQGLQFLFEYFSETQRNKGNFPGRFSGRQFSNSRSEMNVSTLELGDSALYLCASSLRPPGQGANSPLHFGNGTRLTVT.

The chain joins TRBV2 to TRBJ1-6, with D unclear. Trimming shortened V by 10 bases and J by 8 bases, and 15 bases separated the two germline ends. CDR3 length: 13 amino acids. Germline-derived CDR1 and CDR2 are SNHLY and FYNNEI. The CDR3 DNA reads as TGTGCCACGTCAAAGGAGGGCGATTCACCCCTCCACTTT. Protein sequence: CATSKEGDSPLHF.

CDR3 nucleotides: TGTGCCAGCGGTCAGGAGACCCAGTACTTC. Translated, it gives CASGQETQYF. V gene TRBV2 combines with J gene TRBJ2-5; D unclear. Per germline, CDR1 SNHLY and CDR2 FYNNEI. There are 10 residues in the CDR3. Between the trimmed V and J ends, which lost 8 bases and 5 bases, there was a span of 6 bases.

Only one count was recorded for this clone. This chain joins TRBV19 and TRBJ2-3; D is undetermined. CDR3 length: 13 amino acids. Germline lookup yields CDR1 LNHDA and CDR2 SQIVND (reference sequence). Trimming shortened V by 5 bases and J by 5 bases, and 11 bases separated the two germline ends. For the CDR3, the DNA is TGTGCCAGTAGTCGGTTAGCATTAGATACGCAGTATTTT. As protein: CASSRLALDTQYF.

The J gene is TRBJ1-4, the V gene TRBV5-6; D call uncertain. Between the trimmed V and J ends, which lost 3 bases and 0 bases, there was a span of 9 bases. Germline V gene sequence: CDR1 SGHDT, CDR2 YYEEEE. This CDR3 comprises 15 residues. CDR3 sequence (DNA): TGTGCCAGCAGCTCAACAGATGCAACTAATGAAAAACTGTTTTTT. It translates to CASSSTDATNEKLFF.

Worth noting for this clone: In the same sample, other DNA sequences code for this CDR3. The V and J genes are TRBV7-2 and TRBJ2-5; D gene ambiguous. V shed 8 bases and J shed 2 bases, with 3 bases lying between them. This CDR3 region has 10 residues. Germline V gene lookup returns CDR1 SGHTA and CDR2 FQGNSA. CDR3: CASGQETQYF. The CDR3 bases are TGTGCCAGCGGTCAAGAGACCCAGTACTTC.

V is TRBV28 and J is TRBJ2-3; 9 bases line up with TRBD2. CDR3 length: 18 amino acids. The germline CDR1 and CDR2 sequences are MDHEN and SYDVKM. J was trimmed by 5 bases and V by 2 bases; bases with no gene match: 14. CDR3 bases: TGTGCCAGCAGTTTAGTGCCCTCGGGACTAGCCCCGCGAGATACGCAGTATTTT. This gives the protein CASSLVPSGLAPRDTQYF.